Each of the 32 T cell receptor beta chains below was sequenced from the same sample in a study of blood T cell repertoires in COVID-19. The table came from immunoSEQ multiplex PCR; TCRdb's copy has only in-frame clones and leaves some out. This table holds around 450,000 clones, roughly 87% found once. Source material: PBMCs or T cells enriched from blood (not recorded which). The receptors come from a woman aged 18-29 years with acute COVID-19.

Only one count was recorded for this clone. The chain recombines TRBV20-1 with TRBJ2-7; D is unresolved. V was shortened by 3 bases and J by 4 bases, with 19 bases between the two germline ends. The CDR3 contains 15 residues. CDR1 DFQATT and CDR2 SNEGSKA come from the germline V gene (reference sequence). The CDR3 is CSASQVGWNNYEQYF. CDR3 bases: TGCAGTGCTAGTCAGGTGGGCTGGAATAATTACGAGCAGTACTTC.

The V and J genes are TRBV4-1 and TRBJ2-1; TRBD2 aligns across 10 bases. Germline-derived CDR1 and CDR2 are MGHRA and YSYEKL. The CDR3 extends over 15 amino acids. Trimming at V came to 6 bases and at J to 6 bases, leaving 8 bases not matched to a gene. DNA of the CDR3: TGCGCCAGCAGGGCAGCTAGCGGGAGCGGCAATGAGCAGTTCTTC. Amino acids: CASRAASGSGNEQFF.

The chain employs TRBV12-3 or TRBV12-4 and TRBJ1-1; D not resolved. The V and J ends lost 6 bases and 1 base respectively, with 9 bases between them. The CDR3 runs 13 residues. The CDR3 spells CASRKSGNTEAFF. The CDR3 DNA sequence: TGTGCCAGCAGGAAATCAGGGAACACTGAAGCTTTCTTT.

The chain joins TRBV5-4 to TRBJ1-3; the D gene is possibly TRBD1 (5 bases). Germline CDR1 is SGHNT and CDR2 is YYREEE (reference sequence). Trimming cost V 4 bases and J 2 bases, with 13 bases left between them. The CDR3 covers 15 residues. The CDR3 coding sequence is TGTGCCAGCAGCCAAGACCTGACAGCTGGAAACACCATATATTTT. Encoded protein: CASSQDLTAGNTIYF.

The chain has TRBV19 and TRBJ2-1; possibly TRBD2 for D (6 bases). Looked up from germline, CDR1 is LNHDA and CDR2 is SQIVND (reference sequence). The germline V and J ends were trimmed by 6 bases and 3 bases, with 9 bases remaining between them. The CDR3 length is 13 residues. CDR3 sequence (DNA): TGTGCCAGTAGAGGCGGGGTCTACAATGAGCAGTTCTTC. Protein sequence: CASRGGVYNEQFF.

The gene calls are TRBV11-2 and TRBJ1-1, with 7 nucleotides matching TRBD1. Germline assignment: CDR1 SGHAT and CDR2 FQNNGV. The CDR3 totals 15 residues. Trimming took 5 bases from V and 0 from J; bases not matched to a gene: 6. CDR3 in amino acids: CASSNQQGMNTEAFF. DNA for the CDR3: TGTGCCAGCAGCAATCAACAGGGGATGAACACTGAAGCTTTCTTT.

The chain recombines TRBV11-2 with TRBJ2-5; D possibly corresponds to TRBD2 (6 bases). Germline V gene data show CDR1 as SGHAT and CDR2 as FQNNGV. V dropped 5 bases and J dropped 5 bases, with 6 bases sitting between them. This CDR3 comprises 11 residues. CDR3 loop: CASSGGETQYF. The CDR3 nucleotides read TGTGCCAGCAGCGGAGGGGAGACCCAGTACTTC.

This chain connects TRBV6-5 to TRBJ1-5; 7 bases line up with TRBD1. The CDR3 loop spans 14 amino acids. The germline CDR1 and CDR2 sequences are MNHEY and SVGAGI. After removal of 9 bases from V and 4 bases from J, the junction contained 9 bases not matched to a gene. The CDR3 nucleotides are TGTGCCAGTGGAGGGGGCGCGGGGAATCAGCCCCAGCATTTT. Amino acids: CASGGGAGNQPQHF.

Of note for this clone: At the DNA level, this CDR3 is encoded by other sequences in the same sample as well. This chain links TRBV30 with TRBJ1-5, with D unresolved. The germline gives CDR1 GTSNPN, CDR2 SVGIG (reference sequence). V dropped 0 bases and J dropped 4 bases, with 7 bases sitting between them. The CDR3 length is 13 residues. This CDR3 reads CAWSVRDNQPQHF. CDR3 bases: TGTGCCTGGAGTGTACGAGATAATCAGCCCCAGCATTTT.

The chain carries TRBV24-1 and TRBJ1-1, with D tentatively TRBD1 (6 bases). The germline gives CDR1 KGHDR, CDR2 SFDVKD. V lost 6 bases to trimming and J lost 1 base, with 14 bases between them. The CDR3 is 15 residues long. As DNA, the CDR3 is TGTGCCACCAGTCCGAAGGGACACTCGAACACTGAAGCTTTCTTT. It yields the protein CATSPKGHSNTEAFF.

The chain is built from TRBV25-1 and TRBJ2-5, with D maybe TRBD2 (6 bases). The V gene lost 0 bases and the J gene lost 2 bases, with 10 bases spanning the gap. The CDR3 covers 15 residues. Germline V gives CDR1 MGHDK, CDR2 SYGVNS. The CDR3 here is CASSEYWDSQETQYF. CDR3 nucleotide sequence: TGTGCCAGCAGTGAATACTGGGACTCACAAGAGACCCAGTACTTC.

CDR3 region: CASSPQGAGGTEAFF. CDR3 in DNA: TGTGCCAGCAGCCCACAGGGGGCTGGAGGCACTGAAGCTTTCTTT. The chain links TRBV7-3 to TRBJ1-1; 9 bases map to TRBD1. This CDR3 region has 15 residues. V trimming: 5 bases; J trimming: 4 bases; junction bases outside the gene matches: 8. CDR1 is SGHTA, CDR2 FQGTGA, per germline.

The chain carries TRBV6-5 and TRBJ2-7; 7 positions match TRBD1. This CDR3 spans 14 amino acids. Germline V gene sequence: CDR1 MNHEY, CDR2 SVGAGI. V shed 6 bases, J shed 2 bases, and the junction held 7 bases outside the gene matches. The CDR3 region is CASRPGTETYEQYF. DNA of the CDR3: TGTGCCAGCAGACCCGGGACAGAGACCTACGAGCAGTACTTC.

This chain links TRBV10-3 with TRBJ1-2, with a weak D call TRBD1 (6 bases). This CDR3 region has 14 residues. Germline V gives CDR1 ENHRY, CDR2 SYGVKD. The V gene lost 5 bases and the J gene lost 8 bases, with 18 bases spanning the gap. DNA for the CDR3: TGTGCCATCAGTCGGATTCAGGGGATGGAAGGCTACACCTTC. It codes for CAISRIQGMEGYTF.

The rearrangement joins TRBV29-1 to TRBJ1-2; 10 bases agree with TRBD1. J gave up 8 bases and V 0 bases, and 9 bases lay outside the gene matches. The CDR3 runs to 15 residues. Germline V gene data show CDR1 as SQVTM and CDR2 as ANQGSEA. The CDR3 DNA reads as TGCAGCGTTGAAGATCAGGGGACAGGGGTTGGCGGCTACACCTTC. Protein product: CSVEDQGTGVGGYTF.

The chain employs TRBV24-1 and TRBJ2-1; D gene uncertain. The germline V gene encodes CDR1 KGHDR and CDR2 SFDVKD. The CDR3 runs to 13 residues. Trimming stripped 6 bases from V and 7 bases from J, with 12 bases between. CDR3 protein: CATSLEPWNEQFF. CDR3 nucleotides: TGTGCCACCAGTTTAGAGCCGTGGAATGAGCAGTTCTTC.

In the case of this clone: Other DNA sequences in this sample translate to the same CDR3. The chain combines TRBV28 with TRBJ1-2; 7 nucleotides align to TRBD1. This CDR3 is 13 amino acids long. CDR1 MDHEN and CDR2 SYDVKM come from the germline V gene. With 6 bases clipped from V and 2 bases from J, the junction kept 3 bases outside the gene matches. The DNA of the CDR3 is TGTGCCAGCAGGCTGACAGGGAACTATGGCTACACCTTC. It codes for CASRLTGNYGYTF.

This sequence joins TRBV28 and TRBJ1-2, with 8 nucleotides matching TRBD1. Germline V gives CDR1 MDHEN, CDR2 SYDVKM. Trimming cost V 6 bases and J 0 bases; bases outside gene matches: 6. This CDR3 region has 15 residues. The CDR3 spells CASRPGQVTNYGYTF. The CDR3 DNA follows: TGTGCCAGCAGACCGGGACAGGTGACTAACTATGGCTACACCTTC.

The V gene is TRBV11-1, the J gene TRBJ2-6; D is unresolved. The CDR3 sequence is 16 residues long. V gave up 2 bases and J gave up 0 bases, with 8 bases separating them. CDR1 and CDR2 (germline): SGHAT, FQDESV (reference sequence). The CDR3 DNA reads TGTGCCAGCAGCTTATTGTCCAGCTCTGGGGCCAACGTCCTGACTTTC. Amino acid sequence: CASSLLSSSGANVLTF.

The V and J genes are TRBV13 and TRBJ2-7; 8 bases agree with TRBD1. The V gene end was trimmed by 5 bases and the J gene end by 3 bases; junction bases not matched to a gene: 24. This CDR3 has 20 residues. Germline V CDR1 and CDR2: PRHDT, FYEKMQ (reference sequence). CDR3 protein: CASSPTTLQITDREDYEQYF. The CDR3 coding sequence is TGTGCCAGCAGCCCAACGACCCTTCAAATAACGGACAGGGAGGACTACGAGCAGTACTTC. Looking up the rest from reference TRBV13 and TRBJ2-7 gives the full variable domain: AAGVIQSPRHLIKEKRETATLKCYPIPRHDTVYWYQQGPGQDPQFLISFYEKMQSDKGSIPDRFSAQQFSDYHSELNMSSLELGDSALYFCASSPTTLQITDREDYEQYFGPGTRLTVT.

This clone was seen a few times. The CDR3 coding sequence is TGTGCCAGCAGCTTGACAGGGAGTGGGTACGAGCAGTACTTC. Amino acid sequence: CASSLTGSGYEQYF. The gene calls are TRBV5-5 and TRBJ2-7, with D possibly being TRBD1 (6 bases). Trimming shortened V by 1 base and J by 4 bases, and 12 bases separated the two germline ends. The CDR3 consists of 14 residues. The germline gives CDR1 SGHKS, CDR2 YYEKEE (reference sequence).

This clone was seen just once. This chain connects TRBV4-2 to TRBJ1-2; D not resolved. Trimming left V 5 bases short and J 4 bases short, with 8 bases between. The CDR3 has 12 residues. Germline CDR1 LGHNA, CDR2 YNFKEQ. As DNA, the CDR3 is TGTGCCAGCAGCACTTTTTCCTATGGCTACACCTTC. The encoded protein is CASSTFSYGYTF.

The rearrangement uses TRBV3-1 (or the pseudogene TRBV3-2) and TRBJ1-2; 8 nucleotides line up with TRBD1. CDR3 length: 13 amino acids. Trimming at V came to 2 bases and at J to 7 bases, leaving 3 bases not matched to a gene. CDR1 LGHDT and CDR2 YNNKEL come from the germline V gene (reference sequence). CDR3 in DNA: TGTGCCAGCAGCCAAAGAACAGGGGGTGGCTACACCTTC. It specifies CASSQRTGGGYTF.

Comments on this clone: A read error may account for a junction end that differs from germline. This chain connects TRBV30 to TRBJ2-2; maybe TRBD1 (6 bases). Germline V CDR1 and CDR2: GTSNPN, SVGIG (reference sequence). This CDR3 comprises 12 residues. The CDR3 bases are TGTGCCTGGAGTCCAGTCGTAGGGGGGCTGTTTTTT. Translated, it gives CAWSPVVGGLFF. The variable domain in full, completed from reference TRBV30 and TRBJ2-2, reads SQTIHQWPATLVQPVGSPLSLECTVEGTSNPNLYWYRQAAGRGLQLLFYSVGIGQISSEVPQNLSASRPQDRQFILSSKKLLLSDSGFYLCAWSPVVGGLFFGEGSRLTVL.

The chain links TRBV28 to TRBJ2-1, with D maybe TRBD1 (5 bases). The CDR3 contains 16 residues. Trimming took off 4 bases at V and 2 bases at J, with 15 bases between the two ends. Per the germline V gene, CDR1 is MDHEN and CDR2 is SYDVKM. The CDR3 here is CASSSIQESPYNEQFF. DNA for the CDR3: TGTGCCAGCAGTTCTATACAGGAATCCCCCTACAATGAGCAGTTCTTC.

The V call is TRBV10-3, the J call TRBJ2-5, with a tentative D call TRBD1 (6 bases). The CDR3 is 13 residues long. Germline V gene data show CDR1 as ENHRY and CDR2 as SYGVKD. The ends were cut back, 6 bases at V and 1 base at J, with 9 bases in the middle. CDR3 sequence (DNA): TGTGCCATCAGCAGGGGAACCCAAGAGACCCAGTACTTC. This translates into CAISRGTQETQYF.

The chain has TRBV5-4 and TRBJ2-5; 8 bases agree with TRBD2. Germline loops: CDR1 SGHNT, CDR2 YYREEE (reference sequence). V shed 10 bases, J shed 3 bases, and the junction held 11 bases outside the gene matches. The CDR3 contains 14 residues. The CDR3, as DNA: TGTGCCGGCACGACCGGGACTAGAGAAGAGACCCAGTACTTC. It is translated as CAGTTGTREETQYF. The full variable domain, completed using reference TRBV5-4 and TRBJ2-5, is ETGVTQSPTHLIKTRGQQVTLRCSSQSGHNTVSWYQQALGQGPQFIFQYYREEENGRGNFPPRFSGLQFPNYSSELNVNALELDDSALYLCAGTTGTREETQYFGPGTRLLVL.

The chain joins TRBV9 to TRBJ1-2; D gene unclear. V lost 4 bases and J 2 bases, leaving 9 bases between the germline ends. CDR1 SGDLS and CDR2 YYNGEE come from the germline V gene. This CDR3 has 13 amino acids. The CDR3 DNA is TGTGCCAGCAGCACCCCCGGGAACTATGGCTACACCTTC. Translation: CASSTPGNYGYTF.

This chain connects TRBV9 to TRBJ2-1, with 13 bases that match TRBD2. The length of the CDR3 is 15 residues. Germline V CDR1 and CDR2: SGDLS, YYNGEE. The junction had 5 bases not matched to a gene; V was cut back by 4 bases and J by 7 bases. The CDR3 protein is CASSLSGLAGNEQFF. The CDR3 DNA follows: TGTGCCAGCAGCCTTTCGGGACTAGCGGGGAATGAGCAGTTCTTC. The full variable domain, completed using reference TRBV9 and TRBJ2-1, is DSGVTQTPKHLITATGQRVTLRCSPRSGDLSVYWYQQSLDQGLQFLIQYYNGEERAKGNILERFSAQQFPDLHSELNLSSLELGDSALYFCASSLSGLAGNEQFFGPGTRLTVL.

The rearrangement joins TRBV15 to TRBJ1-1; D gene unclear. The CDR3 is 14 amino acids. Germline V CDR1 and CDR2: LNHNV, YYDKDF (reference sequence). V lost 1 base to trimming and J lost 6 bases, with 12 bases between them. Here the CDR3 DNA reads TGTGCCACCAGCAGAGTTGAAAGAGGAGCTGAAGCTTTCTTT. Translation: CATSRVERGAEAFF.

The gene calls are TRBV9 and TRBJ2-1; unclear D gene. V was pared by 4 bases and J by 0 bases, with 11 bases between. The germline CDR1 and CDR2 sequences are SGDLS and YYNGEE. The CDR3 loop spans 15 amino acids. CDR3 in amino acids: CASSLSDLSYNEQFF. The CDR3 DNA is TGTGCCAGCAGCCTCAGCGACCTCTCCTACAATGAGCAGTTCTTC.

The chain links TRBV15 to TRBJ2-4; D is unresolved. In germline, CDR1 is LNHNV, CDR2 YYDKDF (reference sequence). The CDR3 loop spans 16 amino acids. V lost 0 bases to trimming and J lost 8 bases, with 17 bases between them. The CDR3 sequence is CATSRDSEPRVDIQYF. CDR3 DNA sequence: TGTGCCACCAGCAGAGATTCCGAACCCCGGGTCGACATTCAGTACTTC.